The TCR beta chain under discussion was sequenced for a study of blood T cell repertoires in COVID-19. This clone appeared once. Original analysis: Reference gene primers were amplified, and this amplification served to estimate nucleated cell counts. Profiled with immunoSEQ multiplex PCR; TCRdb holds only in-frame clones, not every one. That table gives V, J and clone size, and the DNA gave D and trimming. This sample carries fewer than 600,000 clones, over 75% of them seen once, and the ten largest clones take roughly 1.9%. Trimming removed 3 bases from V and 0 bases from J; junction bases left unmatched: 12. Germline-derived CDR1 and CDR2 are LGHDT and YNNKEL (reference sequence). This CDR3 spans 19 amino acids.

Sequenced material: PBMCs or T cells enriched from blood (not recorded which). The chain combines TRBV3-1 (or the pseudogene TRBV3-2) with TRBJ2-1; 9 nucleotides line up with TRBD2. The receptor was isolated from a woman in her forties who had recovered from COVID-19. CDR3 in DNA: TGTGCCAGCAGCCACCCGAGGGGCGGGAGGGCCGGCTCCTACAATGAGCAGTTCTTC. Residues: CASSHPRGGRAGSYNEQFF.